This T cell receptor beta chain was documented in a study of regulatory T cells in long-lasting Graves disease. PBMC-extracted RNA yielded the TCR library. Around 9 milliliters of peripheral blood went into EDTA tubes. Study observations and caveats: Repertoires from persistent disease leaned toward TRBV28, TRBJ1-2 and TRBJ2-5. Less diverse TCR repertoires were seen in persistent Graves' patients than in newly diagnosed ones.

A note on this clonotype: The target antigen is unknown.

Via MiXCR, TCRdb re-called the reads, giving one row per CDR3 protein. The table lists hundreds of distinct CDR3 sequences, 61% of them singletons. V shed 9 bases and J shed 8 bases, with 11 bases lying between them. The CDR3 consists of 11 residues. Looked up from germline, CDR1 is SNHLY and CDR2 is FYNNEI. This clonotype was obtained from a female donor with Graves disease. The starting material was peripheral blood mononuclear cells (PBMCs), obtained with antithyroid drug treatment, in newly diagnosed or persistent Graves disease (not recorded which). The chain recombines TRBV2 with TRBJ2-1; D not certain. CDR3 nucleotide sequence: TGTGCCAGAGGCCTGGGTTATGAGCAGTTCTTC. Translating it yields CARGLGYEQFF.